These 32 T cell receptor beta chains came from one sample sequenced in a study of cytomegalovirus exposure and HLA in healthy donors. Vbeta (60) and Jbeta (13) primers were used in the PCR. Only in-frame clones appear in the TCRdb table, and some are missing; sequencing was by immunoSEQ multiplex PCR. The table has 95,000 to 100,000 clones, over 65% seen once. The sequencing input was PBMCs. These receptors all stem from a woman aged 60-75 years in good health and CMV-seronegative.

The V call is TRBV7-9, the J call TRBJ2-2; 10 bases are shared with TRBD1. Trimming took 5 bases from V and 4 from J; bases not matched to a gene: 4. Germline-derived CDR1 and CDR2 are SEHNR and FQNEAQ (reference sequence). The CDR3 has 15 residues. This chain's CDR3 is CASSRQGAGTGELFF. The CDR3 DNA reads as TGTGCCAGCAGCCGACAGGGGGCGGGCACCGGGGAGCTGTTTTTT.

The J gene is TRBJ1-5, the V gene TRBV28, with a weak D call TRBD1 (5 bases). The CDR3 runs 16 residues. The germline V gene encodes CDR1 MDHEN and CDR2 SYDVKM. Trimming pared 5 bases from V and 0 bases from J, leaving 14 bases between. The DNA for the CDR3 is TGTGCCAGCAGTGTAATGGACATCCTTAGCAATCAGCCCCAGCATTTT. Its translation is CASSVMDILSNQPQHF. Based on the CDR3 plus reference TRBV28 and TRBJ1-5, the full variable domain is DVKVTQSSRYLVKRTGEKVFLECVQDMDHENMFWYRQDPGLGLRLIYFSYDVKMKEKGDIPEGYSVSREKKERFSLILESASTNQTSMYLCASSVMDILSNQPQHFGDGTRLSIL.

This rearrangement joins TRBV9 to TRBJ2-5, with 9 bases that match TRBD1. Germline V lookup: CDR1 SGDLS, CDR2 YYNGEE. This CDR3 comprises 16 residues. V lost 3 bases and J lost 5; bases outside the gene matches: 11. CDR3: CASSADPGQGTETQYF. The DNA of the CDR3 is TGTGCCAGCAGCGCAGACCCGGGACAGGGAACGGAGACCCAGTACTTC.

The V gene is TRBV10-2, the J gene TRBJ2-7; D ambiguous. Germline-derived CDR1 and CDR2 are WSHSY and SAAADI. Trimming stripped 8 bases from V and 4 bases from J, with 9 bases between. The CDR3 spans 11 residues. CDR3 in DNA: TGCGCCAGCCACAGTTCTTACGAGCAGTACTTC. This encodes CASHSSYEQYF.

The J gene is TRBJ1-5, the V gene TRBV6-5, with D perhaps matching TRBD1 (6 bases). V was cut by 4 bases and J by 6 bases, with 16 bases left in between. Germline loops: CDR1 MNHEY, CDR2 SVGAGI. The CDR3 has 15 amino acids. The CDR3: CASSFTGPVSQPQHF. The CDR3 region has the DNA TGTGCCAGCAGTTTTACAGGGCCTGTTAGTCAGCCCCAGCATTTT.

As concerns this clone: Other nucleotide sequences in the sample specify the same CDR3. The V gene is TRBV11-2, the J gene TRBJ2-2; 7 bases line up with TRBD1. The J segment lost 1 base and the V segment lost 5 bases, leaving 4 bases of the junction unmatched. Germline V gene data show CDR1 as SGHAT and CDR2 as FQNNGV. The CDR3 runs 15 residues. Here the CDR3 reads CASSPRTGNTGELFF. CDR3 sequence (DNA): TGTGCCAGCAGCCCGCGGACAGGGAACACCGGGGAGCTGTTTTTT.

Details on this clone: At the DNA level, this CDR3 is encoded by other sequences in the same sample as well. This chain joins TRBV7-9 and TRBJ1-5, with 7 positions matching TRBD1. Per germline, CDR1 SEHNR and CDR2 FQNEAQ (reference sequence). The CDR3 has 13 amino acids. The V and J ends lost 1 base and 7 bases, in that order; junction bases with no gene match: 1. The chain's CDR3 is CASSLGGGQPQHF. DNA of the CDR3: TGTGCCAGCAGCTTAGGAGGGGGCCAGCCCCAGCATTTT.

The chain joins TRBV5-1 to TRBJ2-5; tentative D call: TRBD2 (6 bases). The CDR3 is made up of 13 amino acids. With 0 bases removed from V and 6 bases from J, the gap between germline ends came to 9 bases. The germline CDR1 and CDR2 sequences are SGHRS and YFSETQ. CDR3 coding DNA: TGCGCCAGCAGCTTGGAGGGGAGGAAGACCCAGTACTTC. Residues: CASSLEGRKTQYF.

There are a few counts of this clone. The rearrangement links TRBV6-6 to TRBJ1-2; the D is unclear. The CDR3 runs 12 residues. Germline lookup yields CDR1 MNHNY and CDR2 SVGAGI (reference sequence). Trimming stripped 11 bases from V and 5 bases from J, with 15 bases between. The CDR3 region is CAGGRRGYGYTF. In DNA, the CDR3 is TGTGCCGGAGGCAGGCGCGGGTATGGCTACACCTTC.

The rearrangement links TRBV2 to TRBJ2-7; 8 positions match TRBD2. There are 14 residues in the CDR3. V dropped 6 bases and J dropped 5; count of bases not matched to a gene: 9. Germline V gives CDR1 SNHLY, CDR2 FYNNEI. CDR3 region: CASRLTGTRDEQYF. The CDR3, as DNA: TGTGCCAGCAGGTTAACCGGGACTAGAGACGAGCAGTACTTC.

The CDR3 DNA is TGTGCCAGCAGCCGGACTAGGGGCTATGGCTACACCTTC. Translating gives CASSRTRGYGYTF. The rearrangement links TRBV6-5 to TRBJ1-2; TRBD1 might be the D (5 bases). Deletions cut 6 bases from V and 4 bases from J, with 12 bases between. Germline V gene data show CDR1 as MNHEY and CDR2 as SVGAGI. The CDR3 covers 13 residues.

The genes are TRBV15 and TRBJ2-1, with TRBD2 as a possible D gene (6 bases). Deletions cut 4 bases from V and 1 base from J, with 11 bases between. The CDR3 spans 15 residues. Germline V gene sequence: CDR1 LNHNV, CDR2 YYDKDF (reference sequence). CDR3 DNA: TGTGCCACCAGCATTGATCTAGCGTCCTACAATGAGCAGTTCTTC. It codes for CATSIDLASYNEQFF.

This chain links TRBV2 with TRBJ1-1; the D is unclear. The CDR3 has 13 residues. Trimming left V 4 bases short and J 1 base short, with 7 bases between. Germline V gene data show CDR1 as SNHLY and CDR2 as FYNNEI. The CDR3: CASSAEQNTEAFF. Here the CDR3 DNA reads TGTGCCAGCAGTGCCGAGCAGAACACTGAAGCTTTCTTT. Together with reference TRBV2 and TRBJ1-1, the CDR3 gives the full variable domain: EPEVTQTPSHQVTQMGQEVILRCVPISNHLYFYWYRQILGQKVEFLVSFYNNEISEKSEIFDDQFSVERPDGSNFTLKIRSTKLEDSAMYFCASSAEQNTEAFFGQGTRLTVV.

The table lists this clone with a count of one. The genes are TRBV19 and TRBJ1-1; D unclear. Trimming removed 5 bases from V and 1 base from J, with 17 bases in between. The CDR3 is made up of 16 amino acids. In germline, CDR1 is LNHDA, CDR2 SQIVND (reference sequence). CDR3 residues: CASSPQAGVPNTEAFF. The CDR3 region has the DNA TGTGCCAGTAGTCCCCAGGCAGGCGTACCGAACACTGAAGCTTTCTTT.

CDR3 DNA: TGTGCCAGCAGTTTACACAGGCTGAACACTGAAGCTTTCTTT. It is translated as CASSLHRLNTEAFF. This chain uses TRBV27 with TRBJ1-1; TRBD1 might be the D (5 bases). Trimming took off 2 bases at V and 0 bases at J, with 7 bases between the two ends. The CDR3 runs to 14 residues. Germline V gene data show CDR1 as MNHEY and CDR2 as SMNVEV (reference sequence).

This rearrangement joins TRBV6-6 to TRBJ1-1; D call uncertain. The germline V gene has CDR1 MNHNY and CDR2 SVGAGI (reference sequence). The CDR3 has 15 amino acids. The V end lost 0 bases, the J end lost 0 bases, and 8 bases lay between the germline ends. CDR3 sequence (DNA): TGTGCCAGCAGTTACTCGAATGAGATGAACACTGAAGCTTTCTTT. This codes for CASSYSNEMNTEAFF.

This chain joins TRBV27 and TRBJ1-5; 8 positions match TRBD1. V lost 6 bases, J lost 6 bases, and 7 bases stayed unmatched. This CDR3 is built from 14 residues. Germline lookup yields CDR1 MNHEY and CDR2 SMNVEV (reference sequence). The DNA of the CDR3 is TGTGCCAGCAGACCAGGGGGCTGGGGTCAGCCCCAGCATTTT. Translating it yields CASRPGGWGQPQHF.

This chain uses TRBV6-6 with TRBJ1-1; TRBD1 agrees at 7 bases. V shed 4 bases and J 2 bases; nucleotides not matched to a gene: 7. The CDR3 runs to 15 residues. Germline lookup yields CDR1 MNHNY and CDR2 SVGAGI (reference sequence). The CDR3 loop reads CASSSPGQQNTEAFF. CDR3 nucleotides: TGTGCCAGCAGTTCCCCGGGACAGCAAAACACTGAAGCTTTCTTT.

This clone turned up a few times. V gene TRBV6-6 combines with J gene TRBJ2-2; a possible D gene is TRBD1 (5 bases). V lost 0 bases and J 3 bases, leaving 11 bases between the germline ends. In germline, CDR1 is MNHNY, CDR2 SVGAGI (reference sequence). CDR3 length: 16 amino acids. This chain's CDR3 is CASSYSKVRDTGELFF. The CDR3 DNA sequence: TGTGCCAGCAGTTACTCGAAAGTCAGGGACACCGGGGAGCTGTTTTTT.

The chain is built from TRBV4-3 and TRBJ2-1; 10 nucleotides line up with TRBD2. Trimming at V came to 4 bases and at J to 6 bases, leaving 3 bases not matched to a gene. The CDR3 extends over 14 amino acids. Per the germline V gene, CDR1 is LGHNA and CDR2 is YSLEER. The CDR3 DNA reads TGCGCCAGCAGCCGCTGGACTAGCGGCAATGAGCAGTTCTTC. This translates into CASSRWTSGNEQFF.

This chain uses TRBV27 with TRBJ2-1, with D possibly being TRBD1 (5 bases). The ends were cut back, 2 bases at V and 12 bases at J, with 8 bases in the middle. The CDR3 runs 11 residues. Germline V CDR1 and CDR2: MNHEY, SMNVEV (reference sequence). CDR3 sequence reads: CASSLGHTQFF. CDR3 sequence (DNA): TGTGCCAGCAGTTTAGGACACACGCAGTTCTTC.

The chain employs TRBV2 and TRBJ1-5; weak D call: TRBD1 (6 bases). CDR1 and CDR2 from the germline V gene are SNHLY and FYNNEI. This CDR3 region has 17 residues. V gave up 6 bases and J gave up 4 bases, with 22 bases separating them. The CDR3 here is CASRATGSALYNQPQHF. The CDR3 nucleotides are TGTGCCAGCAGGGCTACAGGGTCGGCCCTTTATAATCAGCCCCAGCATTTT. Based on the CDR3 plus reference TRBV2 and TRBJ1-5, the full variable domain is EPEVTQTPSHQVTQMGQEVILRCVPISNHLYFYWYRQILGQKVEFLVSFYNNEISEKSEIFDDQFSVERPDGSNFTLKIRSTKLEDSAMYFCASRATGSALYNQPQHFGDGTRLSIL.

The chain is built from TRBV7-2 and TRBJ1-4; D unclear. The CDR3 is 14 amino acids. V was shortened by 5 bases and J by 4 bases, with 11 bases between the two germline ends. Germline CDR1 reads SGHTA; CDR2 reads FQGNSA. The chain's CDR3 is CASSPRGGNEKLFF. The CDR3 bases are TGTGCCAGCAGCCCACGGGGAGGTAATGAAAAACTGTTTTTT.

J is TRBJ2-2 and V is TRBV5-8; 8 positions match TRBD2. The germline V gene has CDR1 SGHTS and CDR2 YDEGEE. Trimming at V came to 0 bases and at J to 3 bases, leaving 4 bases not matched to a gene. The CDR3 has 16 amino acids. The CDR3, as DNA: TGTGCCAGCAGCTTGGCGGGAGGGACTTACACCGGGGAGCTGTTTTTT. It yields the protein CASSLAGGTYTGELFF.

The chain recombines TRBV20-1 with TRBJ2-1; tentatively, D is TRBD1 (5 bases). Looked up from germline, CDR1 is DFQATT and CDR2 is SNEGSKA (reference sequence). The CDR3 contains 11 residues. V lost 6 bases and J lost 3, with 6 bases in between. The CDR3 bases are TGCAGTGCAGGGGACTACAATGAGCAGTTCTTC. It specifies CSAGDYNEQFF.

The chain has TRBV2 and TRBJ1-2; 7 positions match TRBD1. The CDR3 extends over 13 amino acids. Germline V gene data show CDR1 as SNHLY and CDR2 as FYNNEI. J was trimmed by 4 bases and V by 8 bases; bases with no gene match: 7. In nucleotides, the CDR3 is TGTGCCAGCTTATCAGGGGGTAGCTATGGCTACACCTTC. Its translation is CASLSGGSYGYTF.

The chain uses TRBV19 and TRBJ1-2; TRBD1 is a possible D gene (6 bases). CDR1 is LNHDA, CDR2 SQIVND, per germline (reference sequence). The CDR3 spans 15 residues. The germline V and J ends were trimmed by 5 bases and 9 bases, with 22 bases remaining between them. The CDR3 DNA reads as TGTGCCAGTAGTCCTTCTTCGGGACACCCAGCCCGCTACACCTTC. It encodes CASSPSSGHPARYTF.

This clone was counted a few times. The V gene is TRBV6-1, the J gene TRBJ2-3; tentatively, D is TRBD2 (5 bases). Germline CDR1 and CDR2: MNHNS and SASEGT. Trimming left V 7 bases short and J 14 bases short, with 13 bases between. The CDR3 loop spans 10 amino acids. CDR3 sequence: CASMSGSWYF. CDR3 coding DNA: TGTGCCAGCATGTCGGGGTCTTGGTATTTT.

The chain is built from TRBV27 and TRBJ1-2; no definite D call. The V end was cut by 0 bases, the J end by 1 base, with 15 bases between. The length of the CDR3 is 17 residues. Per the germline V gene, CDR1 is MNHEY and CDR2 is SMNVEV (reference sequence). CDR3 coding DNA: TGTGCCAGCAGTTTATCTGATACTAACGGAATTAACTATGGCTACACCTTC. This translates into CASSLSDTNGINYGYTF.

The rearrangement uses TRBV2 and TRBJ2-1; 7 bases align to TRBD2. The length of the CDR3 is 16 residues. V was clipped by 6 bases and J by 2 bases; unmatched bases: 10. Per germline, CDR1 SNHLY and CDR2 FYNNEI. The CDR3 spells CASRAFAGVPYNEQFF. CDR3 sequence (DNA): TGTGCCAGCAGAGCATTTGCGGGAGTTCCCTACAATGAGCAGTTCTTC.

The chain joins TRBV4-1 to TRBJ1-1, with 9 nucleotides matching TRBD1. Germline CDR1 and CDR2: MGHRA and YSYEKL. The CDR3 loop spans 18 amino acids. The V and J ends lost 3 bases and 4 bases, in that order; junction bases with no gene match: 15. The CDR3 DNA sequence: TGCGCCAGCAGCCAGCCGGGACAGGGAGGTTTAGGTATCACTGAAGCTTTCTTT. Protein sequence: CASSQPGQGGLGITEAFF.

This rearrangement joins TRBV5-1 to TRBJ2-7; weak D call: TRBD2 (5 bases). The germline V and J ends were trimmed by 0 bases and 5 bases, with 21 bases remaining between them. In germline, CDR1 is SGHRS, CDR2 YFSETQ. This CDR3 is 17 amino acids long. Here the CDR3 reads CASSLGGGSRAMHEQYF. CDR3 DNA: TGCGCCAGCAGCTTGGGAGGTGGGAGCCGGGCGATGCACGAGCAGTACTTC.